These T cell receptor beta chains were read from a single sample in a study of cytomegalovirus exposure and HLA in healthy donors. This table comes from immunoSEQ multiplex PCR, and its TCRdb copy is limited to in-frame clones, with some not included. The data show approximately 89,000 clones, with about 75% seen just once and around 10% held by the top ten. Sequenced sample: PBMCs. The receptors here all came from a man under 40 in good health and CMV-seropositive. The CDR3 runs from the conserved cysteine through the conserved F or W. Each record gives: D gene, clone size, J gene, V gene, CDR3 DNA, CDR3 protein. The D gene is left open where the match is weak. Size tells how often a clone was seen (once, few, many) or the class of an expanded clone, and some rows leave it out.

d_call: TRBD2
clone_size: .
j_call: TRBJ2-7
v_call: TRBV2
cdr3_nt: TGTGCCAGCAGTGATACTAGCGGGTCCTACGAGCAGTACTTC
cdr3_aa: CASSDTSGSYEQYF

d_call: TRBD1
clone_size: once
j_call: TRBJ1-1
v_call: TRBV5-8
cdr3_nt: TGTGCCAGCAGCCCTAGAGGGACAGTTGAAGCTTTCTTT
cdr3_aa: CASSPRGTVEAFF

d_call: TRBD2
clone_size: .
j_call: TRBJ2-5
v_call: TRBV7-9
cdr3_nt: TGTGCCAGCAGCTCGGGACTAGCGGAAGAGACCCAGTACTTC
cdr3_aa: CASSSGLAEETQYF

d_call: TRBD1
clone_size: .
j_call: TRBJ1-6
v_call: TRBV7-9
cdr3_nt: TGTTCCACACCGACAGGGGGCGCGGGTTCACCCCTCCACTTT
cdr3_aa: CSTPTGGAGSPLHF

d_call: .
clone_size: .
j_call: TRBJ1-5
v_call: TRBV7-9
cdr3_nt: TGTGCCAGCAGCAGAACAGGTTATAGCAATCAGCCCCAGCATTTT
cdr3_aa: CASSRTGYSNQPQHF

d_call: .
clone_size: .
j_call: TRBJ1-2
v_call: TRBV19
cdr3_nt: TGTGCCAGTAGTATCGCATTTGGCCCGCTGTATGGCTACACCTTC
cdr3_aa: CASSIAFGPLYGYTF

d_call: .
clone_size: .
j_call: TRBJ2-7
v_call: TRBV12-5
cdr3_nt: TGTGCTAGTGGGTGGACTTTAAACTACGAGCAGTACTTC
cdr3_aa: CASGWTLNYEQYF

d_call: TRBD2
clone_size: .
j_call: TRBJ2-7
v_call: TRBV27
cdr3_nt: TGTGCCAGCAAGTCCGGGGGGAACGAGCAGTACTTC
cdr3_aa: CASKSGGNEQYF

d_call: TRBD1
clone_size: once
j_call: TRBJ2-7
v_call: TRBV11-2
cdr3_nt: TGTGCCAGCAGACCGACAGGGACCGAGCAGTACTTC
cdr3_aa: CASRPTGTEQYF

d_call: .
clone_size: .
j_call: TRBJ1-6
v_call: TRBV4-2
cdr3_nt: TGTGCCAGCAGCCAGGGGCGGGGGGCCGCTAGTTCACCCCTCCACTTT
cdr3_aa: CASSQGRGAASSPLHF

d_call: TRBD1
clone_size: .
j_call: TRBJ1-4
v_call: TRBV19
cdr3_nt: TGTGCCAGTAGTAACGTCAGGGGGAATGAAAAACTGTTTTTT
cdr3_aa: CASSNVRGNEKLFF

d_call: TRBD2
clone_size: .
j_call: TRBJ2-7
v_call: TRBV7-2
cdr3_nt: TGTGCCAGCAGTAATTGGGGGGGGAACTACGAGCAGTACTTC
cdr3_aa: CASSNWGGNYEQYF

d_call: .
clone_size: few
j_call: TRBJ2-5
v_call: TRBV12-5
cdr3_nt: TGTGCTAGTGGCGCGGGACTGCGGGAGACCCAGTACTTC
cdr3_aa: CASGAGLRETQYF

d_call: TRBD1
clone_size: .
j_call: TRBJ2-7
v_call: TRBV27
cdr3_nt: TGTGCCAGCAGTCTCGGGACAGGGGGAACAAAATACGAGCAGTACTTC
cdr3_aa: CASSLGTGGTKYEQYF

d_call: .
clone_size: few
j_call: TRBJ1-5
v_call: TRBV4-1
cdr3_nt: TGCGCCAGCAGCCAAGCAGGGGTGGGCAATCAGCCCCAGCATTTT
cdr3_aa: CASSQAGVGNQPQHF

d_call: .
clone_size: .
j_call: TRBJ2-1
v_call: TRBV9
cdr3_nt: TGTGCCAGCAGCGTTAATCAGGATGAGCAGTTCTTC
cdr3_aa: CASSVNQDEQFF

d_call: .
clone_size: .
j_call: TRBJ1-1
v_call: TRBV27
cdr3_nt: TGTGCCAGCAGTTTACTTATGAACACTGAAGCTTTCTTT
cdr3_aa: CASSLLMNTEAFF

d_call: TRBD2
clone_size: .
j_call: TRBJ2-7
v_call: TRBV9
cdr3_nt: TGTGCCAGCAGCGTAGGAGGGGGACTAGCGACCGAGCAGTACTTC
cdr3_aa: CASSVGGGLATEQYF

d_call: TRBD1
clone_size: .
j_call: TRBJ1-1
v_call: TRBV6-5
cdr3_nt: TGTGCCAGCAGTTACGGGGACAGCCTTTTTGCTGAAGCTTTCTTT
cdr3_aa: CASSYGDSLFAEAFF

d_call: TRBD2
clone_size: .
j_call: TRBJ2-7
v_call: TRBV10-3
cdr3_nt: TGTGCCATCAGTGAGTCTTCGGGGGGAGGCGAGCAGTACTTC
cdr3_aa: CAISESSGGGEQYF

d_call: .
clone_size: .
j_call: TRBJ2-7
v_call: TRBV6-5
cdr3_nt: TGTGCCAGCAGTCCGGACAGCTCCTACGAGCAGTACTTC
cdr3_aa: CASSPDSSYEQYF

d_call: .
clone_size: .
j_call: TRBJ2-2
v_call: TRBV6-6
cdr3_nt: TGTGCCAGCAGTCGTCTGGGGGGGAACACCGGGGAGCTGTTTTTT
cdr3_aa: CASSRLGGNTGELFF

d_call: .
clone_size: .
j_call: TRBJ2-3
v_call: TRBV9
cdr3_nt: TGTGCCAGCAGGGGCTGCACAGATACGCAGTATTTT
cdr3_aa: CASRGCTDTQYF

d_call: .
clone_size: .
j_call: TRBJ2-7
v_call: TRBV30
cdr3_nt: TGTGCCTGGAGTGTGGGCAGCCCCTACGAGCAGTACTTC
cdr3_aa: CAWSVGSPYEQYF

d_call: TRBD1
clone_size: .
j_call: TRBJ1-1
v_call: TRBV5-1
cdr3_nt: TGCGCCAGCAGCTCCTCGACAGGGGCTACTGAAGCTTTCTTT
cdr3_aa: CASSSSTGATEAFF

d_call: .
clone_size: .
j_call: TRBJ2-7
v_call: TRBV14
cdr3_nt: TGTGCCAGCAGCCAAGGCGCCTACGAGCAGTACTTC
cdr3_aa: CASSQGAYEQYF

d_call: .
clone_size: .
j_call: TRBJ1-2
v_call: TRBV7-9
cdr3_nt: TGTTCCAGCAGCTTAGCGGCAAGTGGCTACACCTTC
cdr3_aa: CSSSLAASGYTF

d_call: TRBD1
clone_size: few
j_call: TRBJ1-6
v_call: TRBV6-5
cdr3_nt: TGTGCCAGCAGTCGACAGGGGGCGCATAATTCACCCCTCCACTTT
cdr3_aa: CASSRQGAHNSPLHF

d_call: TRBD1
clone_size: .
j_call: TRBJ1-1
v_call: TRBV2
cdr3_nt: TGTGCCAGCAAGTTCCGTTGGGGACAGATGAACACTGAAGCTTTCTTT
cdr3_aa: CASKFRWGQMNTEAFF

d_call: TRBD2
clone_size: .
j_call: TRBJ2-1
v_call: TRBV4-1
cdr3_nt: TGCGCCAGCAGCCAAGGCCTAGCGGGGGGGGAGCAGTTCTTC
cdr3_aa: CASSQGLAGGEQFF

d_call: TRBD1
clone_size: .
j_call: TRBJ1-1
v_call: TRBV6-5
cdr3_nt: TGTGACGAGACAGGGGGGCCGGTTGAAGCTTTCTTT
cdr3_aa: CDETGGPVEAFF

d_call: TRBD1
clone_size: .
j_call: TRBJ2-5
v_call: TRBV5-1
cdr3_nt: TGCGCCAGCAGCTTGGGGGGCGCAGGGGGAGAGACCCAGTACTTC
cdr3_aa: CASSLGGAGGETQYF

d_call: TRBD1
clone_size: .
j_call: TRBJ2-3
v_call: TRBV5-4
cdr3_nt: TGTGCCAGCAGCGGGGGACAGCACACAGATACGCAGTATTTT
cdr3_aa: CASSGGQHTDTQYF